Shown below are 10 T cell receptor beta chains from a single sample sequenced in a study of OX40 agonist ivuxolimab in advanced cancers. The library came from the immunoSEQ multiplex PCR assay. This is the immuneACCESS table as TCRdb keeps it, with only in-frame sequences that have V and J called. A part of the clones is gone; compared with another copy, unresolved V genes explain less than half, and the rest is unexplained. Across this sample there are tens of thousands of clones, with around nine tenths seen only once. Over 0.6% of the sample lies in the top ten. The material sequenced was CD4+ or CD8+ T cells sorted from blood, taken in a trial of the OX40 agonist ivuxolimab. The receptors were gathered from an adult with an advanced solid tumor such as melanoma, head and neck, liver or kidney cancer.

V usage is TRBV19 and J usage is TRBJ2-6, with D hard to call. With 5 bases removed from V and 1 base from J, the gap between germline ends came to 12 bases. Germline values: CDR1 LNHDA, CDR2 SQIVND (reference sequence). This CDR3 spans 16 amino acids. Written as DNA, the CDR3 is TGTGCCAGTAGTGGGGTAATTAGATCTGGGGCCAACGTCCTGACTTTC. It yields the protein CASSGVIRSGANVLTF.

The genes are TRBV28 and TRBJ2-1; TRBD1 agrees at 7 bases. J lost 5 bases, V lost 5 bases, and 12 bases had no gene match. The CDR3 has 16 residues. The germline gives CDR1 MDHEN, CDR2 SYDVKM. The CDR3 spells CASSAPDRVINNEQFF. In DNA form, the CDR3 reads TGTGCCAGCAGTGCCCCCGACAGGGTGATTAACAATGAGCAGTTCTTC. The variable domain in full, completed from reference TRBV28 and TRBJ2-1, reads DVKVTQSSRYLVKRTGEKVFLECVQDMDHENMFWYRQDPGLGLRLIYFSYDVKMKEKGDIPEGYSVSREKKERFSLILESASTNQTSMYLCASSAPDRVINNEQFFGPGTRLTVL.

This chain links TRBV5-6 with TRBJ1-2; maybe TRBD1 (5 bases). The CDR3 is 15 residues long. The V gene lost 1 base and the J gene lost 5 bases, with 15 bases spanning the gap. Germline values: CDR1 SGHDT, CDR2 YYEEEE. Here the CDR3 reads CASSLLAGRGYGYTF. CDR3 bases: TGTGCCAGCAGCTTGTTAGCAGGGCGGGGGTATGGCTACACCTTC.

The rearrangement links TRBV7-2 to TRBJ2-1, with D perhaps being TRBD1 or TRBD2 (5 bases each). Trimming removed 4 bases from V and 7 bases from J, with 17 bases in between. The CDR3 runs 15 residues. Germline V gene data show CDR1 as SGHTA and CDR2 as FQGNSA. The CDR3 coding sequence is TGTGCCAGCAGCTCCCGTCAGGGAGATAGAAATGAGCAGTTCTTC. This sequence encodes CASSSRQGDRNEQFF. The variable domain in full, with the rest retrieved from reference TRBV7-2 and TRBJ2-1, is GAGVSQSPSNKVTEKGKDVELRCDPISGHTALYWYRQSLGQGLEFLIYFQGNSAPDKSGLPSDRFSAERTGGSVSTLTIQRTQQEDSAVYLCASSSRQGDRNEQFFGPGTRLTVL.

The V and J genes are TRBV30 and TRBJ1-5; D is possibly TRBD1 (6 bases). The V end lost 4 bases, the J end lost 7 bases, and 20 bases lay between the germline ends. Germline V gene lookup returns CDR1 GTSNPN and CDR2 SVGIG (reference sequence). The CDR3 loop spans 15 amino acids. The CDR3 loop is CAWTHKGGVEQPQHF. DNA of the CDR3: TGTGCCTGGACCCATAAAGGGGGAGTCGAACAGCCCCAGCATTTT.

This chain connects TRBV29-1 to TRBJ1-1, with a possible D match to TRBD1 (5 bases). Germline CDR1 and CDR2: SQVTM and ANQGSEA. CDR3 length: 13 amino acids. Trimming cost V 4 bases and J 4 bases, with 13 bases left between them. CDR3 loop: CSVVSLGPTEAFF. The CDR3 nucleotides read TGCAGCGTTGTCTCTCTGGGGCCCACTGAAGCTTTCTTT.

The chain uses TRBV11-2 and TRBJ1-5; D is uncertain. The CDR3 has 14 residues. V was trimmed by 3 bases and J by 6 bases, leaving 12 bases between them. Per germline, CDR1 SGHAT and CDR2 FQNNGV. CDR3 residues: CASSLTGRFQPQHF. For the CDR3, the DNA is TGTGCCAGCAGCTTGACCGGTCGGTTTCAGCCCCAGCATTTT.

The sample holds one count of this clone. This rearrangement joins TRBV7-2 to TRBJ2-5; D perhaps matches TRBD1 (5 bases). Germline-derived CDR1 and CDR2 are SGHTA and FQGNSA. With 5 bases removed from V and 1 base from J, the gap between germline ends came to 14 bases. The CDR3 sequence is 15 residues long. CDR3 region: CASSTEADSQETQYF. The CDR3 region has the DNA TGTGCCAGCAGCACGGAAGCAGACAGCCAAGAGACCCAGTACTTC. Using reference TRBV7-2 and TRBJ2-5 for the parts outside the CDR3, the full variable domain is GAGVSQSPSNKVTEKGKDVELRCDPISGHTALYWYRQSLGQGLEFLIYFQGNSAPDKSGLPSDRFSAERTGGSVSTLTIQRTQQEDSAVYLCASSTEADSQETQYFGPGTRLLVL.

This sequence joins TRBV15 and TRBJ1-3; D not resolved. This CDR3 contains 16 residues. V dropped 6 bases and J dropped 0 bases, with 15 bases sitting between them. From germline, CDR1 is LNHNV and CDR2 YYDKDF (reference sequence). CDR3 bases: TGTGCCACCAGGGGTCCACTGACTTCCTCTGGAAACACCATATATTTT. Amino acids: CATRGPLTSSGNTIYF.

The chain carries TRBV14 and TRBJ2-5, with unresolved D. Trimming cost V 1 base and J 7 bases, with 13 bases left between them. CDR1 is SGHDN and CDR2 is FVKESK in the germline V gene. CDR3 length: 14 amino acids. The CDR3 region has the DNA TGTGCCAGCAGCCAAGTATCTTCTGTTTCGACCCAGTACTTC. Translating gives CASSQVSSVSTQYF.